Listed here are 6 T cell receptor beta chains from one sample, sequenced in a study of T cell responses to AZD1222 COVID-19 vaccine. The repertoire was sequenced with immunoSEQ multiplex PCR; TCRdb's copy has only in-frame clones and lacks some. This sample has roughly 120,000 clones, with just over 85% found just once. The sequenced sample was peripheral blood, obtained on day 0 of AZD1222 vaccination. The receptors were gathered from an adult in good health.

V usage is TRBV28 and J usage is TRBJ1-5, with 9 positions matching TRBD1. This CDR3 has 18 residues. Germline V gene lookup returns CDR1 MDHEN and CDR2 SYDVKM. The V segment lost 5 bases and the J segment 0 bases; nucleotides outside the gene matches: 11. The CDR3 nucleotides are TGTGCCAGCAGTGTGACAGGGGGACTAGGGTATAGCAATCAGCCCCAGCATTTT. Protein sequence: CASSVTGGLGYSNQPQHF.

The J gene is TRBJ2-7, the V gene TRBV29-1, with TRBD2 matching over 16 bases. The CDR3 has 14 residues. Germline CDR1 and CDR2: SQVTM and ANQGSEA. V shed 6 bases, J shed 2 bases, and the junction held 1 base outside the gene matches. The CDR3 bases are TGCAGCGTCGGGACTAGCGGGGGGGCCTACGAGCAGTACTTC. It specifies CSVGTSGGAYEQYF.

The chain carries TRBV5-5 and TRBJ2-7; maybe TRBD2 (6 bases). The ends were cut back, 3 bases at V and 6 bases at J, with 22 bases in the middle. The CDR3 runs 16 residues. In germline, CDR1 is SGHKS, CDR2 YYEKEE (reference sequence). The CDR3 nucleotides read TGTGCCAGCAGCTATCGGGACTCCCTTTGGGCCATCGAGCAGTACTTC. Translated, it gives CASSYRDSLWAIEQYF.

This chain uses TRBV7-2 with TRBJ1-5; D remains ambiguous. This CDR3 has 14 residues. CDR1 and CDR2 from the germline V gene are SGHTA and FQGNSA. The V end was cut by 0 bases, the J end by 2 bases, with 5 bases between. The CDR3 reads CASSLAAGNQPQHF. CDR3 in DNA: TGTGCCAGCAGCTTAGCGGCGGGCAATCAGCCCCAGCATTTT.

The chain links TRBV6-5 to TRBJ1-3; D not certain. The CDR3 totals 15 residues. V was pared by 0 bases and J by 3 bases, with 9 bases between. The germline V gene has CDR1 MNHEY and CDR2 SVGAGI. The CDR3 spells CASSYSDLFGNTIYF. DNA for the CDR3: TGTGCCAGCAGTTACTCGGACCTCTTTGGAAACACCATATATTTT.

The chain recombines TRBV5-6 with TRBJ1-2; 8 bases match TRBD1. Germline CDR1 SGHDT, CDR2 YYEEEE. Germline trimming cut 0 bases from V and 4 bases from J; bases unmatched to any gene: 2. This CDR3 region has 14 residues. The CDR3 DNA reads as TGTGCCAGCAGCTTGGGACAGGGGAGCTATGGCTACACCTTC. This encodes CASSLGQGSYGYTF.